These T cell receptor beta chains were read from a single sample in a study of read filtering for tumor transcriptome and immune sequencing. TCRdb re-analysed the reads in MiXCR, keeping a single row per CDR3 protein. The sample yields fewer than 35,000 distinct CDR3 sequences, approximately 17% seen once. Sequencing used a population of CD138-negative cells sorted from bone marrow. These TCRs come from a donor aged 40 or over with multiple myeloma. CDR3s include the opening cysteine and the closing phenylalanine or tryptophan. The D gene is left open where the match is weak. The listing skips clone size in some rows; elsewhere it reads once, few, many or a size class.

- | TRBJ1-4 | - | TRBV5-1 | CANSAGNGEKLFF | TGCGCCAACAGCGCTGGTAATGGAGAAAAACTGTTTTTT
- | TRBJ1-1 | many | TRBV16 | CASSQVGGSTEAFF | TGTGCCAGCAGCCAAGTCGGGGGGAGTACTGAAGCTTTCTTT
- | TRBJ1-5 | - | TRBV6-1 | CASSEEVNQPQHF | TGTGCCAGCAGTGAAGAGGTTAATCAGCCCCAGCATTTT
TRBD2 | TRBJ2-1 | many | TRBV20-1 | CSARDERERFNEQFF | TGCAGTGCTAGAGACGAGCGGGAAAGGTTCAATGAGCAGTTCTTC
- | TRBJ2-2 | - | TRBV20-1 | CSAVGDMNTGELFF | TGCAGTGCCGTCGGGGATATGAACACCGGGGAGCTGTTTTTT
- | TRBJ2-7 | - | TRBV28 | CASSFTGFPYEQYF | TGTGCCAGCAGTTTCACAGGGTTCCCCTACGAGCAGTACTTC
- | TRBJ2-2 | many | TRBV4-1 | CASSPLTDRTGTGELFF | TGCGCCAGCAGCCCCCTAACCGACAGGACGGGCACCGGGGAGCTGTTTTTT
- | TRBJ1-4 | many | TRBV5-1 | CASSWTLGEKLFF | TGCGCCAGCAGCTGGACCCTGGGTGAAAAACTGTTTTTT
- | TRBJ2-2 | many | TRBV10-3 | CAISETHLLNTGELFF | TGTGCCATCAGTGAAACACACCTATTGAACACCGGGGAGCTGTTTTTT
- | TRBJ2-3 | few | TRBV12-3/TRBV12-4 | CASSLGGSDTQYF | TGTGCCAGCAGTTTGGGGGGTTCCGATACGCAGTATTTT
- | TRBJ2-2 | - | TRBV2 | CATYRNTGELFF | TGTGCCACCTACAGGAACACCGGGGAGCTGTTTTTT
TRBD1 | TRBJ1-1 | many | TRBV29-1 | CSVEALSWADRGGAFF | TGCAGCGTTGAAGCATTATCATGGGCGGACAGGGGTGGAGCTTTCTTT
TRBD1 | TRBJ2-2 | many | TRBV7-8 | CASRTSGTGSTGELFF | TGTGCCAGCAGAACCTCCGGGACAGGAAGTACCGGGGAGCTGTTTTTT
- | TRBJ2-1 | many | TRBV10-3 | CAISDYGTRNEQFF | TGTGCCATCAGTGACTACGGGACAAGAAATGAGCAGTTCTTC
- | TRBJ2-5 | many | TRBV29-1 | CSVESWETVETQYF | TGCAGCGTTGAATCCTGGGAGACGGTTGAGACCCAGTACTTC
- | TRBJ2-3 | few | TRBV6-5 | CASSYSWGGDTQYF | TGTGCCAGCAGTTACTCGTGGGGCGGAGATACGCAGTATTTT
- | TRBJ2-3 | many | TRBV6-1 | CASKERGTDTQYF | TGTGCCAGCAAGGAGCGTGGTACAGATACGCAGTATTTT
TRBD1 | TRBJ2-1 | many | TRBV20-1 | CSAWDRGRLDNEQFF | TGCAGTGCTTGGGACAGGGGGCGCTTAGACAATGAGCAGTTCTTC
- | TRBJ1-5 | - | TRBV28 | CASSSPGGEQPQHF | TGTGCCAGCAGCTCCCCGGGGGGGGAGCAGCCCCAGCATTTT
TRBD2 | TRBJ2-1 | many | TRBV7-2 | CANKKGLAGHNEQFF | TGTGCCAATAAGAAGGGACTAGCGGGCCACAATGAGCAGTTCTTC
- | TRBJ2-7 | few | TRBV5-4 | CASSLAMDHEQYF | TGTGCCAGCAGCTTGGCAATGGACCACGAGCAGTACTTC
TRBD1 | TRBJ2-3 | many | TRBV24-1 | CATSDPPGTGKILGPDTQYF | TGTGCCACCAGTGATCCCCCCGGGACAGGGAAGATTTTGGGCCCAGATACGCAGTATTTT
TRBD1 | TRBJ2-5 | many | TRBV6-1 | CASSETGTETQYF | TGTGCCAGCAGTGAGACAGGGACAGAGACCCAGTACTTC
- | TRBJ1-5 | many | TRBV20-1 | CSADRSNQPQHF | TGCAGTGCCGACAGAAGCAATCAGCCCCAGCATTTT
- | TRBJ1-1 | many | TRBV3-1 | CASSPGHSGTEAFF | TGTGCCAGCAGCCCGGGCCATTCGGGCACTGAAGCTTTCTTT
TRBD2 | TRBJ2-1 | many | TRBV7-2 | CASSLLGSGIDNEQFF | TGTGCCAGCAGCTTATTGGGTAGCGGGATCGACAATGAGCAGTTCTTC
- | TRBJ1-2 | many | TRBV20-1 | CSARGANYGYTF | TGCAGTGCTAGAGGAGCTAACTATGGCTACACCTTC
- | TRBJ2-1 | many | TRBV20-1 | CRPAEDTYNEQFF | TGCAGGCCCGCAGAGGACACTTACAATGAGCAGTTCTTC
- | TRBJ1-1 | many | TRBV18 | CASSPKRGADTEAFF | TGTGCCAGCTCACCAAAACGGGGGGCAGACACTGAAGCTTTCTTT
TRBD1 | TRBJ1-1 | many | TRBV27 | CASSLEPEQGLNTEAFF | TGTGCCAGCAGTTTAGAACCCGAACAGGGGCTGAACACTGAAGCTTTCTTT
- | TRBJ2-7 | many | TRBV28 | CASSYHLKGQHEQYF | TGTGCCAGCAGTTACCACCTCAAAGGGCAACACGAGCAGTACTTC
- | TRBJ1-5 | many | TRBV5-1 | CASSRGDGNQPQHF | TGCGCCAGCAGCAGGGGGGACGGAAATCAGCCCCAGCATTTT
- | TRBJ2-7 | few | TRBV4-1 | CASSQVWTGYYEQYF | TGCGCCAGCAGCCAGGTATGGACTGGATACTACGAGCAGTACTTC
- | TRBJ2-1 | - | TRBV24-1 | CATSARDNEQSF | TGTGCCACCAGTGCCAGGGACAATGAGCAGTCCTTC
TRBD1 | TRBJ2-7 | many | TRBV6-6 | CASSSGTGSYEQYF | TGTGCCAGCAGTTCCGGGACAGGGAGCTACGAGCAGTACTTC
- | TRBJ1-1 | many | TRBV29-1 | CSVEDLQRVRRTEAFF | TGCAGCGTTGAAGATCTTCAGAGGGTCAGAAGGACTGAAGCTTTCTTT
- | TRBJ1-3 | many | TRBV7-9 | CASSPWAGNTIYF | TGTGCCAGCAGCCCTTGGGCTGGAAACACCATATATTTT
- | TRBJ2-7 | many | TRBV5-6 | CASSSRNDRTSSYEQYF | TGTGCCAGCAGCTCACGCAATGACAGGACCAGCTCCTACGAGCAGTACTTC
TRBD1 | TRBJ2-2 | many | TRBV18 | CASSPWTGATTGELFF | TGTGCCAGCTCACCCTGGACAGGGGCGACAACCGGGGAGCTGTTTTTT
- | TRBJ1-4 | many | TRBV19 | CASTPRAREKLFF | TGTGCCAGTACCCCTCGAGCCCGGGAAAAACTGTTTTTT
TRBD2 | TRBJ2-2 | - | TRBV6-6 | CASRKSSGFGELFF | TGTGCCAGCAGAAAATCTAGCGGCTTCGGGGAGCTGTTTTTT
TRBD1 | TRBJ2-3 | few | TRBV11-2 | CASSLVGTGADTQYF | TGTGCCAGCAGCTTAGTGGGGACAGGCGCAGATACGCAGTATTTT
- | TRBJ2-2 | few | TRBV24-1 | CATSRQGGTGELFF | TGTGCCACCTCTAGACAGGGAGGCACCGGGGAGCTGTTTTTT
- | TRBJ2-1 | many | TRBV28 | CASSLDLGGSYNEQFF | TGTGCCAGCAGTTTAGATTTAGGGGGCTCCTACAATGAGCAGTTCTTC
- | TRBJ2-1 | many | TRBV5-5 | CASSLGVANEQFF | TGTGCCAGCAGCTTGGGGGTAGCCAATGAGCAGTTCTTC
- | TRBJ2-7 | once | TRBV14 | CANSQGPGSYEQYF | TGTGCCAACAGCCAAGGCCCGGGGAGCTACGAGCAGTACTTC
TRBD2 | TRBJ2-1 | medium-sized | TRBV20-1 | CSARAIQAGDYNEQFF | TGCAGTGCTAGAGCAATACAGGCGGGGGACTACAATGAGCAGTTCTTC